The 22 T cell receptor beta chains given below trace back to one sample, sequenced in a study of blood T cells in healthy people across ages. Next came a second PCR, run for about 7 to 12 cycles, which used a sample-barcoded 5' primer along with a J-beta primer mix. TCRdb ran MiXCR on the 5' RACE reads and lists one entry per CDR3 protein. The repertoire has 700,000 to 950,000 distinct CDR3 sequences, 58% of them found once; the top ten carry 20% to 25%. Material for sequencing was blood. These receptor sequences come from a man aged 25-45 years in good health.

CDR3: CSARVGGMEPQHF. CDR3 coding DNA: TGCAGTGCTAGAGTCGGGGGAATGGAGCCCCAGCATTTT. The V call is TRBV20-1, the J call TRBJ1-5; TRBD1 is a possible D gene (5 bases). The CDR3 spans 13 residues. The V gene's germline CDR1 is DFQATT and CDR2 SNEGSKA (reference sequence). V was pared by 1 base and J by 8 bases, with 12 bases between.

The chain carries TRBV7-9 and TRBJ2-4; D gene uncertain. V was trimmed by 3 bases and J by 0 bases, leaving 12 bases between them. The germline V gene has CDR1 SEHNR and CDR2 FQNEAQ (reference sequence). The CDR3 has 16 residues. CDR3 in amino acids: CASSLWQPLAKNIQYF. In nucleotides, the CDR3 is TGTGCCAGCAGCTTGTGGCAGCCCTTAGCCAAAAACATTCAGTACTTC.

The V and J genes are TRBV7-3 and TRBJ2-5; 8 bases fit TRBD1. The DNA end lines up better with TRBJ2-1; the J call may be wrong. The CDR3 runs to 14 residues. Germline V lookup: CDR1 SGHTA, CDR2 FQGTGA. The DNA for the CDR3 is TGTGCCAGCAGCCCAGCGTCCGGGACAGGTCACCAGTTCTTC. Its translation: CASSPASGTGHQFF.

CDR3 protein: CASSSRAGGTDTQYF. In nucleotides, the CDR3 is TGTGCCAGCAGTTCGAGAGCTGGGGGCACAGATACGCAGTATTTT. The V and J genes are TRBV12-3 or TRBV12-4 and TRBJ2-3, with D unclear. CDR3 length: 15 amino acids. V dropped 4 bases and J dropped 1 base, with 12 bases sitting between them.

V gene TRBV15 combines with J gene TRBJ2-7, with 8 bases identical to TRBD2. The CDR3 length is 15 residues. Losses at the gene ends were 3 bases for V and 3 bases for J; bases not matched to a gene: 7. Germline V gives CDR1 LNHNV, CDR2 YYDKDF (reference sequence). Written as DNA, the CDR3 is TGTGCCACCAGCAGGGATACTAGCGGTTACTACGAGCAGTACTTC. It yields the protein CATSRDTSGYYEQYF.

This clonotype was observed at least ten times. The rearrangement joins TRBV7-2 to TRBJ2-7, with D unclear. Germline CDR1 and CDR2: SGHTA and FQGNSA. V was cut by 4 bases and J by 0 bases, with 4 bases left in between. This CDR3 comprises 12 residues. In DNA, the CDR3 is TGTGCCAGCAGCTCCTCCTCCTACGAGCAGTACTTC. It translates to CASSSSSYEQYF.

The chain recombines TRBV7-2 with TRBJ2-1; weak D call: TRBD2 (5 bases). The CDR3 consists of 13 residues. V lost 1 base to trimming and J lost 12 bases, with 13 bases between them. Germline CDR1 reads SGHTA; CDR2 reads FQGNSA. The chain's CDR3 is CASSLVAAGGQFF. The CDR3 DNA is TGTGCCAGCAGCTTAGTGGCCGCGGGTGGGCAGTTCTTC. The entire variable domain, with the rest obtained from reference TRBV7-2 and TRBJ2-1, is as follows: GAGVSQSPSNKVTEKGKDVELRCDPISGHTALYWYRQSLGQGLEFLIYFQGNSAPDKSGLPSDRFSAERTGGSVSTLTIQRTQQEDSAVYLCASSLVAAGGQFFGPGTRLTVL.

In its sample, this clonotype was seen a few times. The V and J genes are TRBV7-2 and TRBJ2-1; 7 bases map to TRBD2. The germline V gene has CDR1 SGHTA and CDR2 FQGNSA. V dropped 6 bases and J dropped 14; count of bases not matched to a gene: 16. This CDR3 is 14 amino acids long. The CDR3 DNA follows: TGTGCCAGCAGATCCGGGACTATTACAATGAGGGAGTTCTTC. This translates into CASRSGTITMREFF.

The chain couples TRBV5-6 to TRBJ1-2; 7 nucleotides align to TRBD1. Germline V gene lookup returns CDR1 SGHDT and CDR2 YYEEEE. There are 15 residues in the CDR3. With V trimmed by 0 bases and J by 2 bases, 4 bases remained unmatched. CDR3 residues: CASSLAEGANYGYTF. The CDR3, as DNA: TGTGCCAGCAGCTTGGCAGAGGGGGCGAACTATGGCTACACCTTC.

V is TRBV7-2 and J is TRBJ2-1; D possibly corresponds to TRBD2 (6 bases). CDR3 size: 16 residues. V was shortened by 6 bases and J by 5 bases, with 20 bases between the two germline ends. CDR1 and CDR2 (germline): SGHTA, FQGNSA. This CDR3 reads CASSLRTTETDNEQFF. The DNA of the CDR3 is TGTGCCAGCAGTCTAAGGACTACCGAAACCGACAATGAGCAGTTCTTC.

CDR3 amino acids: CASSVVGPNTEAFF. The CDR3 DNA reads as TGTGCCAGCAGCGTAGTGGGCCCAAACACTGAAGCTTTCTTT. The genes are TRBV9 and TRBJ1-1; D gene uncertain. The CDR3 has 14 amino acids. V was pared by 0 bases and J by 2 bases, with 8 bases between. Germline V CDR1 and CDR2: SGDLS, YYNGEE.

This clonotype was counted a few times. This chain connects TRBV18 to TRBJ2-5; 7 bases are a match to TRBD1. Trimming at V came to 5 bases and at J to 5 bases, leaving 5 bases not matched to a gene. CDR1 and CDR2 from the germline V gene are KGHSH and LQKENI. The CDR3 has 13 amino acids. CDR3 region: CASSTGVLETQYF. DNA for the CDR3: TGTGCCAGCTCAACAGGGGTTCTGGAGACCCAGTACTTC.

This sequence joins TRBV14 and TRBJ2-5, with 7 positions matching TRBD1. The end of the DNA fits TRBJ2-7 better, so the J call may be wrong. CDR3 length: 15 amino acids. The germline V gene has CDR1 SGHDN and CDR2 FVKESK. The CDR3 protein is CASSQALSGTDEQYF. CDR3 DNA sequence: TGTGCCAGCAGCCAAGCTCTCTCCGGGACAGACGAGCAGTACTTC.

This rearrangement joins TRBV27 to TRBJ2-3; 11 bases align to TRBD1. The germline gives CDR1 MNHEY, CDR2 SMNVEV (reference sequence). V was pared by 7 bases and J by 4 bases, with 4 bases of the junction left unmatched. The CDR3 has 14 amino acids. The CDR3 nucleotides are TGTGCCAGCAACGGACAGGGGGCGGCAGATACGCAGTATTTT. Encoded protein: CASNGQGAADTQYF.

This clonotype has just a few counts. The V and J genes are TRBV29-1 and TRBJ2-1; TRBD1 matches at 12 bases. Germline-derived CDR1 and CDR2 are SQVTM and ANQGSEA. J was trimmed by 9 bases and V by 6 bases; bases with no gene match: 9. CDR3 length equals 14 residues. CDR3 in amino acids: CSVLRDRGPGEQFF. The CDR3 region has the DNA TGCAGCGTGCTCCGGGACAGGGGGCCGGGTGAGCAGTTCTTC.

The chain has TRBV5-1 and TRBJ2-7, with D possibly being TRBD2 (5 bases). The germline gives CDR1 SGHRS, CDR2 YFSETQ. The CDR3 runs to 15 residues. The V end was cut by 4 bases, the J end by 0 bases, with 14 bases between. CDR3 bases: TGCGCCAGCAGCCCCGCGGAGGTCCGCTCCTACGAGCAGTACTTC. Its translation: CASSPAEVRSYEQYF.

J is TRBJ2-7 and V is TRBV7-2; 10 bases map to TRBD2. Germline-derived CDR1 and CDR2 are SGHTA and FQGNSA. The CDR3 has 14 residues. After removal of 5 bases from V and 5 bases from J, the junction contained 6 bases not matched to a gene. This chain's CDR3 is CASSPRAGGNEQYF. In nucleotides, the CDR3 is TGTGCCAGCAGCCCTCGAGCGGGGGGGAACGAGCAGTACTTC.

The chain couples TRBV20-1 to TRBJ2-1; TRBD2 is a possible D gene (5 bases). The CDR3 spans 13 residues. Between the trimmed V and J ends, which lost 5 bases and 7 bases, there was a span of 15 bases. Germline values: CDR1 DFQATT, CDR2 SNEGSKA (reference sequence). The CDR3 coding sequence is TGCAGTGCTGTAGCGCGAAGTAGAAATGAGCAGTTCTTC. This encodes CSAVARSRNEQFF.

J is TRBJ2-5 and V is TRBV25-1; D is undetermined. Gene TRBJ2-7 matches the end of the DNA better, so the J call may be wrong. CDR1 is MGHDK and CDR2 is SYGVNS in the germline V gene. The CDR3 has 13 residues. The CDR3 protein is CASSHRNSDEQYF. The CDR3 coding sequence is TGTGCCAGCAGTCACCGGAACAGCGACGAGCAGTACTTC.

The V gene is TRBV9, the J gene TRBJ2-6; D might be TRBD1 (5 bases). In germline, CDR1 is SGDLS, CDR2 YYNGEE. The V end lost 3 bases, the J end lost 6 bases, and 13 bases lay between the germline ends. The CDR3 covers 15 residues. In DNA form, the CDR3 reads TGTGCCAGCAGCGGACAAGGGGTTGTGGCCAACGTCCTGACTTTC. Translated: CASSGQGVVANVLTF.

The chain carries TRBV9 and TRBJ1-1; the D is unclear. V was clipped by 0 bases and J by 2 bases, with 8 bases between them. Germline V gene sequence: CDR1 SGDLS, CDR2 YYNGEE. The CDR3 runs to 14 residues. CDR3 region: CASSVGGSNTEAFF. CDR3 DNA sequence: TGTGCCAGCAGCGTAGGAGGGAGTAACACTGAAGCTTTCTTT.

The J gene is TRBJ2-2, the V gene TRBV4-3, with 11 nucleotides matching TRBD2. Germline CDR1 reads LGHNA; CDR2 reads YSLEER. The CDR3 has 16 amino acids. The trim removed 4 bases at V and 6 bases at J, leaving 7 bases unmatched. CDR3 DNA: TGCGCCAGCAGCCTAAATAGCGGGAGGGCCGCCGGGGAGCTGTTTTTT. It yields the protein CASSLNSGRAAGELFF.